This TCR beta chain was sequenced in a study of human thymus T cells. From resections taken during corrective heart surgery, the thymus tissue was obtained. Donation came from healthy Finnish infants having corrective surgery for congenital heart defects. Generated by immunoSEQ multiplex PCR, the TCRdb table keeps only in-frame clones and is missing some. This sample has some 120,000 clones, with more than 90% found just once. On this clone: Its antigen is currently unknown.

V was cut by 0 bases and J by 5 bases, with 8 bases left in between. The CDR3 extends over 14 amino acids. From germline, CDR1 is SGHDT and CDR2 YYEEEE. Study-wide points: Related research described thymic repertoires that were highly overlapping among unrelated individuals. Among thymic and blood repertoires, usage of V and J genes appeared biased.

The rearrangement joins TRBV5-6 to TRBJ2-2; D assignment may be TRBD1 or TRBD2 (5 bases each). The sample consisted of thymus tissue. The TCR originated in a boy under two years old with a congenital heart defect but otherwise immunologically healthy. CDR3 residues: CASSLVEGTGELFF. CDR3 nucleotide sequence: TGTGCCAGCAGCTTGGTTGAGGGGACCGGGGAGCTGTTTTTT.